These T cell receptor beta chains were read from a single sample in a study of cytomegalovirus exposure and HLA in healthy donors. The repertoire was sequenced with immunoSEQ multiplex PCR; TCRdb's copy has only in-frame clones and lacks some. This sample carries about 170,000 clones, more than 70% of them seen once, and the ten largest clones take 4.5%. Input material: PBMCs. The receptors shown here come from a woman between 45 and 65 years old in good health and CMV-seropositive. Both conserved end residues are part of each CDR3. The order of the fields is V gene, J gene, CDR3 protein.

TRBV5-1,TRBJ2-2,CASSPKTETGELFF
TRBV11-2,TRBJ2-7,CASSSTYEQYF
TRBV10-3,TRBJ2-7,CAISERGTSGYEQYF
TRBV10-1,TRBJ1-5,CASRTHRGSNQPQHF
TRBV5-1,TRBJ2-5,CASSLGAGGFVETQYF
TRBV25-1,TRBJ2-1,CASSSLSEQFF
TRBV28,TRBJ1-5,CASITGGLQYQPQHF
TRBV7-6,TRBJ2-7,CASSLDSGDAYEQYF
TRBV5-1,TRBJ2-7,CASRMGGDSYEQYF
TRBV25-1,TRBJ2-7,CASSSGTGLFEQYF
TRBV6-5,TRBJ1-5,CASSPDRAAQPQHF
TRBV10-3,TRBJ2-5,CAISPRLAGGGETQYF
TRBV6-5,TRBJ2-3,CASSYRRNTDTQYF
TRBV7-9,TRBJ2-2,CASSPVLRSGELFF
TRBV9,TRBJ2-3,CASSAQVEDTQYF
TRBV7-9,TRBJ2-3,CASSSIGDTQYF
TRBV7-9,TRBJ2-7,CSSSFLEGSEQYF
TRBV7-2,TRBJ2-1,CASSFLIGHYNEQFF
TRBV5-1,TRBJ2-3,CASRRGVQPTDTQYF
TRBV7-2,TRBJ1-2,CASSLVVEDIYGYTF
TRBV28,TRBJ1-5,CASLGQSNQPQHF
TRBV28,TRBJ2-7,CASSSSGSSYEQYF
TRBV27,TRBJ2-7,CASSPRPTGNSYEQYF
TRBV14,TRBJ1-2,CASSQGPGPYGYTF
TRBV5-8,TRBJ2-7,CASSLNLAGPGDEQYF
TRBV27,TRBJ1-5,CASSTVRNQPQHF
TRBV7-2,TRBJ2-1,CASSSGLAGLNEQFF
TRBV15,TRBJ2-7,CATSRGLGGSYEQYF
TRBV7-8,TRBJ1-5,CASSLGAVRGGQPQHF
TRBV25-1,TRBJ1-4,CASSGGQGAKGNEKLFF
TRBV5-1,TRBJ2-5,CASNLGLHQETQYF
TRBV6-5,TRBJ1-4,CASSQDRNFNEKLFF
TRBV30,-,CAWSVRGGGGEVEQYF
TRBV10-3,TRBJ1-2,CAINPTGNYGYTF
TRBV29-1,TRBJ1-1,CSVEETGSGAEAFF
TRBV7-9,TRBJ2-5,CASSLGASGRALETQYF
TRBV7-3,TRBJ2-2,CASSFSGPPTGELFF
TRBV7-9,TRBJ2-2,CASSLAPGNTGELFF
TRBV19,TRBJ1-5,CASTSKAGIYSNQPQHF
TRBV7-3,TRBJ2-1,CASRSTAEQFF
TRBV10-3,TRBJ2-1,CAISESRGGRSYNEQFF
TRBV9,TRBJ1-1,CASSPRPDSGTEAFF
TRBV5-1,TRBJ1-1,CASSLSDRTEAFF
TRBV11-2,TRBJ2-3,CASSAGLAGVGDTQYF
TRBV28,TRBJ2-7,CASSHSTFSSRQYF
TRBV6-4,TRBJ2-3,CASSVETLDTQYF
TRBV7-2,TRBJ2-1,CASSSYNLPNEQFF
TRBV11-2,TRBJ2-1,CASSPFDREQFF
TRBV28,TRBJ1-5,CASGQVNQPQHF
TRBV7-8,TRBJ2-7,CASSSSRTARYEQYF
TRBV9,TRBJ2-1,CASSVLGTGSYNEQFF
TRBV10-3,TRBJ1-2,CAISEWGGGGLNYGYTF
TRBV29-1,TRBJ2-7,CSVEEGAREQYF
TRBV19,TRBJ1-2,CASRRDRGNYGYTF